A single sample is the source of the 8 T cell receptor beta chains below, sequenced in a study of T cell responses to AZD1222 COVID-19 vaccine. The data were produced by immunoSEQ multiplex PCR, yet TCRdb's version contains in-frame clones alone and is incomplete. The sample gives 83,000 or so clones, 88% of which show up once; 6.9% is in the top ten. Specimen: peripheral blood, collected 28 days after the second AZD1222 dose. The receptors shown here come from an adult who received the AZD1222 COVID-19 vaccine.

The chain combines TRBV5-5 with TRBJ1-1, with 9 bases fitting TRBD1. The V and J ends lost 3 bases and 2 bases, in that order; junction bases with no gene match: 5. This CDR3 has 15 amino acids. Per germline, CDR1 SGHKS and CDR2 YYEKEE (reference sequence). The CDR3 sequence is CASSSGTGPNTEAFF. The CDR3 DNA follows: TGTGCCAGCAGCTCAGGGACAGGGCCCAACACTGAAGCTTTCTTT.

The gene calls are TRBV5-1 and TRBJ2-3, with a possible D match to TRBD2 (6 bases). Germline values: CDR1 SGHRS, CDR2 YFSETQ. CDR3 length equals 15 residues. Trimming removed 2 bases from V and 4 bases from J, with 14 bases in between. CDR3 residues: CASSLVGGPADTQYF. In DNA form, the CDR3 reads TGCGCCAGCAGCTTAGTCGGAGGGCCAGCAGATACGCAGTATTTT.

The chain is built from TRBV7-9 and TRBJ1-6; maybe TRBD1 (5 bases). Trimming cost V 2 bases and J 6 bases, with 8 bases left between them. CDR3 length: 14 amino acids. Germline-derived CDR1 and CDR2 are SEHNR and FQNEAQ (reference sequence). The CDR3, as DNA: TGTGCCAGCAGCTTATCGACAGTTAATTCACCCCTCCACTTT. Amino acid sequence: CASSLSTVNSPLHF.

V gene TRBV6-5 combines with J gene TRBJ2-7; TRBD2 is a possible D gene (5 bases). The CDR3 consists of 14 residues. CDR1 and CDR2 from the germline V gene are MNHEY and SVGAGI. V lost 4 bases and J 5 bases, leaving 15 bases between the germline ends. The CDR3 bases are TGTGCCAGCAGTTTCTCTTGGGAGATCCACGAGCAGTACTTC. Translating gives CASSFSWEIHEQYF.

The chain couples TRBV4-1 to TRBJ2-7; 10 nucleotides align to TRBD1. The CDR3 totals 16 residues. V lost 1 base to trimming and J lost 4 bases; unmatched junction nucleotides: 7. Germline assignment: CDR1 MGHRA and CDR2 YSYEKL. The CDR3 DNA reads as TGCGCCAGCAGCCAAGTTTCGACAGGGGGCTCGTACGAGCAGTACTTC. Residues: CASSQVSTGGSYEQYF.

This clone was observed once. The J gene is TRBJ1-1, the V gene TRBV19; no firm D call. V was pared by 5 bases and J by 11 bases, with 27 bases between. Per the germline V gene, CDR1 is LNHDA and CDR2 is SQIVND (reference sequence). The CDR3 consists of 16 residues. Here the CDR3 reads CASSLSSTTAPVGAFF. CDR3 DNA sequence: TGTGCCAGTAGTCTCTCCTCAACGACCGCCCCGGTAGGCGCTTTCTTT.

This clone was counted a few times. The V gene is TRBV28, the J gene TRBJ2-5; D gene uncertain. The CDR3 spans 12 residues. The V gene's germline CDR1 is MDHEN and CDR2 SYDVKM. The V and J ends lost 1 base and 5 bases respectively, with 5 bases between them. The CDR3 is CASSLSPETQYF. In DNA form, the CDR3 reads TGTGCCAGCAGTTTATCACCGGAGACCCAGTACTTC.

This clone appeared a single time. The CDR3 bases are TGCAGTGCTAGTGCGCTAGCAGGGCAGTTCTTC. Translation: CSASALAGQFF. The chain carries TRBV20-1 and TRBJ2-1; the D gene is possibly TRBD2 (5 bases). The germline V gene has CDR1 DFQATT and CDR2 SNEGSKA (reference sequence). V was cut by 3 bases and J by 12 bases, with 12 bases left in between. This CDR3 has 11 residues.